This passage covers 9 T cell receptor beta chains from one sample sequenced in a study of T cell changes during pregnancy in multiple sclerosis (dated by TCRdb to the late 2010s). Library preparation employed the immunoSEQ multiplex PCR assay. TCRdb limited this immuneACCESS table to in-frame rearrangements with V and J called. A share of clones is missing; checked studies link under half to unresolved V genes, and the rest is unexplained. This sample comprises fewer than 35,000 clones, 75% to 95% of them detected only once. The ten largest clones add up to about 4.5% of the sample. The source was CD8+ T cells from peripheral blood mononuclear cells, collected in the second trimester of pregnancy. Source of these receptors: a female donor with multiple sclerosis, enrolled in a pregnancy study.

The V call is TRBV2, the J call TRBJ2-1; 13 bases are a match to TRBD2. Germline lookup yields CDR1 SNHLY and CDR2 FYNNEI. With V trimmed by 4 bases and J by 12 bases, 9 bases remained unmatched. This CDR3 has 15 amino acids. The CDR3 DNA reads TGTGCCAGCAGTGTACTAGCGGGAGGGGTTGAGGGGCAGTTCTTC. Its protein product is CASSVLAGGVEGQFF.

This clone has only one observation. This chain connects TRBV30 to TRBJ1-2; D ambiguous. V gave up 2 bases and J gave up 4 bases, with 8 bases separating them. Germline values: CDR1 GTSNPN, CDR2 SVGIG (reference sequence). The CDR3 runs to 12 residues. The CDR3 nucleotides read TGTGCCTGGAGTTCTGGCAGCTATGGCTACACCTTC. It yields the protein CAWSSGSYGYTF.

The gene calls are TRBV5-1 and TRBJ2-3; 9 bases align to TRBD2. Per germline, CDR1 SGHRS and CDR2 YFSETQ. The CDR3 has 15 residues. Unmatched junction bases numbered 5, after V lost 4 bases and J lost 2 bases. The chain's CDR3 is CASSLAGYDTDTQYF. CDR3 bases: TGCGCCAGCAGCCTAGCGGGATACGACACAGATACGCAGTATTTT.

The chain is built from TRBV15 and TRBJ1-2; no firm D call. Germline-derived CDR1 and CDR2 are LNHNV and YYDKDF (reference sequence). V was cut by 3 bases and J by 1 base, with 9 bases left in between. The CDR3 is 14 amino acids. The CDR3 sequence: CATSSLGDNYGYTF. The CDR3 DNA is TGTGCCACCAGCAGCCTCGGAGATAACTATGGCTACACCTTC.

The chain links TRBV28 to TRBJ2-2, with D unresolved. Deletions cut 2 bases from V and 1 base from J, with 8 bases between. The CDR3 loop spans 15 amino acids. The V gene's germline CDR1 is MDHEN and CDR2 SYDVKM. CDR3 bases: TGTGCCAGCAGTTTAGAGCTAGGGAACACCGGGGAGCTGTTTTTT. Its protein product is CASSLELGNTGELFF.

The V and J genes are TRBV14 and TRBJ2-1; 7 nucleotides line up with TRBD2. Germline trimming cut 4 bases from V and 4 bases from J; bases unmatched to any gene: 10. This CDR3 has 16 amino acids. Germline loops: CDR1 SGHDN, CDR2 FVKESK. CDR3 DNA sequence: TGTGCCAGCAGCCTTCCTAGGGACTACGGGTACAATGAGCAGTTCTTC. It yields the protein CASSLPRDYGYNEQFF.

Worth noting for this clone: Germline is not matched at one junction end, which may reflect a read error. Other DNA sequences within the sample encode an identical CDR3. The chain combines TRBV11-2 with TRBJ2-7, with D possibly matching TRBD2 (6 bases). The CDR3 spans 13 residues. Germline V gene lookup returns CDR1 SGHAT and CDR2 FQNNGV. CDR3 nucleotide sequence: TGTGCCAGCAGCCGGGGGACGGCCTACGAGCAGTACTTT. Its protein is CASSRGTAYEQYF.

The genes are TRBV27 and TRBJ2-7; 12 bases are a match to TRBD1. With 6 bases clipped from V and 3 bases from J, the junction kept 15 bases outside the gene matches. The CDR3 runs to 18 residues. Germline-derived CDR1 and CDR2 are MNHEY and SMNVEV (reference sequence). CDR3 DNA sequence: TGTGCCAGCAGCTCCCTCCGGGACAGGGGGCCCTATGGCTACGAGCAGTACTTC. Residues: CASSSLRDRGPYGYEQYF.

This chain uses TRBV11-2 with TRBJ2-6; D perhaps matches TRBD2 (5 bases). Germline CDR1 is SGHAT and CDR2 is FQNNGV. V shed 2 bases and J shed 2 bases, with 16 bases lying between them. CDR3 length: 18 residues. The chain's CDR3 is CASSLYWTAEAGANVLTF. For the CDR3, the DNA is TGTGCCAGCAGCTTATATTGGACGGCGGAGGCTGGGGCCAACGTCCTGACTTTC.